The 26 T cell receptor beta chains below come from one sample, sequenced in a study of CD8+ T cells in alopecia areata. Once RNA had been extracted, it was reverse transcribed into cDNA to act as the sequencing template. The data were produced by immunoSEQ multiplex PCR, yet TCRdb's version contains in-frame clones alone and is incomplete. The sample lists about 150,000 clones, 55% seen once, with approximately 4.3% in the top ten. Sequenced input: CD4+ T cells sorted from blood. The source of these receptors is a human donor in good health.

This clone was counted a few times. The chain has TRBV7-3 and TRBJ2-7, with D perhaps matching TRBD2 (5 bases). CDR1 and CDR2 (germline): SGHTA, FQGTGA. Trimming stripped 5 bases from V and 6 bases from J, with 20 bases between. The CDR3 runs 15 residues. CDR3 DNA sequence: TGTGCCAGCAGCGCCCGGGAATGTGGGAGCTGCGAGCAGTACTTC. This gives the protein CASSARECGSCEQYF. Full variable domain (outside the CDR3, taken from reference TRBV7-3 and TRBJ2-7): GAGVSQTPSNKVTEKGKYVELRCDPISGHTALYWYRQSLGQGPEFLIYFQGTGAADDSGLPNDRFFAVRPEGSVSTLKIQRTERGDSAVYLCASSARECGSCEQYFGPGTRLTVT.

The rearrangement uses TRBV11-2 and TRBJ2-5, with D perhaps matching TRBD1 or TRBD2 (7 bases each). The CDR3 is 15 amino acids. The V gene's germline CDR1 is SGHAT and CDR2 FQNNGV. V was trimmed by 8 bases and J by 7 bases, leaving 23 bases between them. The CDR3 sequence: CASQRVEGAGATQYF. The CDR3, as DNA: TGTGCCAGCCAACGGGTCGAGGGGGCGGGAGCGACCCAGTACTTC.

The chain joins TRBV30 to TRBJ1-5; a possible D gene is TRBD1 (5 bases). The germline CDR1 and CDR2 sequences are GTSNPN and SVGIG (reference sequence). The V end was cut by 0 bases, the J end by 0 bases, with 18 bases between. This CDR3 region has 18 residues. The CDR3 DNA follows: TGTGCCTGGAGTGTAAAGGCCTCGGGGGGTTATAGCAATCAGCCCCAGCATTTT. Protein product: CAWSVKASGGYSNQPQHF.

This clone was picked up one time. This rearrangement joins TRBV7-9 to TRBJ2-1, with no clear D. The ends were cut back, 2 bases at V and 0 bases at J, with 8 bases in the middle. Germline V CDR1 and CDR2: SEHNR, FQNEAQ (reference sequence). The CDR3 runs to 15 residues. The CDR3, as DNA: TGTGCCAGCAGCTTATTCCGCAGCTCCTACAATGAGCAGTTCTTC. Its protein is CASSLFRSSYNEQFF. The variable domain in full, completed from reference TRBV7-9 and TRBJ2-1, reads DTGVSQNPRHKITKRGQNVTFRCDPISEHNRLYWYRQTLGQGPEFLTYFQNEAQLEKSRLLSDRFSAERPKGSFSTLEIQRTEQGDSAMYLCASSLFRSSYNEQFFGPGTRLTVL.

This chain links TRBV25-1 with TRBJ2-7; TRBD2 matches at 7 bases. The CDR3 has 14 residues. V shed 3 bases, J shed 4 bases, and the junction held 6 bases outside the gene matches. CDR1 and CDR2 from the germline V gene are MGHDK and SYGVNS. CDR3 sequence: CASSDLAEEYEQYF. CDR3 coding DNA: TGTGCCAGCAGTGATCTAGCGGAGGAATACGAGCAGTACTTC.

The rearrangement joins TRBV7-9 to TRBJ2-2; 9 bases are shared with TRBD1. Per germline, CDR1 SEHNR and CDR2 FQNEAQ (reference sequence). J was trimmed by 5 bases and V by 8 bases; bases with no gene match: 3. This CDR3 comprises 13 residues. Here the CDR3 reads CASGDRVTGELFF. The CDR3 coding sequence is TGTGCCAGCGGGGACAGGGTAACCGGGGAGCTGTTTTTT.

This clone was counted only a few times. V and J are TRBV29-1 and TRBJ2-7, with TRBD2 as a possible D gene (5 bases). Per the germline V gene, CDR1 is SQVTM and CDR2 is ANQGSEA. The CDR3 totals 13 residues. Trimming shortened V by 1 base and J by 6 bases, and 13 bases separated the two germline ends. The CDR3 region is CSVEVGVPFEQYF. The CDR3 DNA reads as TGCAGCGTTGAAGTCGGGGTCCCCTTCGAGCAGTACTTC.

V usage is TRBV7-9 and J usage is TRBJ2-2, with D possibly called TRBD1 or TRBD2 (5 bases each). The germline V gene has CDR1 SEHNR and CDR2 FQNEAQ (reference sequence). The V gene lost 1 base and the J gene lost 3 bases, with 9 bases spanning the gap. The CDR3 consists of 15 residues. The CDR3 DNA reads TGTGCCAGCAGCTTAGGGGACCGCGACACCGGGGAGCTGTTTTTT. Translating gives CASSLGDRDTGELFF. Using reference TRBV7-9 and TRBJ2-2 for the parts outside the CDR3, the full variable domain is DTGVSQNPRHKITKRGQNVTFRCDPISEHNRLYWYRQTLGQGPEFLTYFQNEAQLEKSRLLSDRFSAERPKGSFSTLEIQRTEQGDSAMYLCASSLGDRDTGELFFGEGSRLTVL.

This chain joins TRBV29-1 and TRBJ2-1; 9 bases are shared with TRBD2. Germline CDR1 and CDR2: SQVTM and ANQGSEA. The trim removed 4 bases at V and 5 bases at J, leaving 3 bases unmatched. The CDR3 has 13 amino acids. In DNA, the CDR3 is TGCAGCGTTGCGCTAGCGGGGAACAATGAGCAGTTCTTC. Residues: CSVALAGNNEQFF.

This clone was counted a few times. For the CDR3, the DNA is TGTGCCAGCAGTTCTCGTTACCGGTTTGCCCAGTACGAGCAGTACTTC. This encodes CASSSRYRFAQYEQYF. The chain uses TRBV28 and TRBJ2-7; the D is unclear. CDR1 is MDHEN and CDR2 is SYDVKM in the germline V gene. V was shortened by 4 bases and J by 4 bases, with 20 bases between the two germline ends. The CDR3 extends over 16 amino acids.

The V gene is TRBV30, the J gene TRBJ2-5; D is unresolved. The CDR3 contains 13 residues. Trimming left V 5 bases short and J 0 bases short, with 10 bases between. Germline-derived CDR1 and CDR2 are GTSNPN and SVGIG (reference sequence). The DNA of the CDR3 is TGTGCCTGGGCAACGTTGTACCAAGAGACCCAGTACTTC. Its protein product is CAWATLYQETQYF. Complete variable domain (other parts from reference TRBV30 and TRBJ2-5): SQTIHQWPATLVQPVGSPLSLECTVEGTSNPNLYWYRQAAGRGLQLLFYSVGIGQISSEVPQNLSASRPQDRQFILSSKKLLLSDSGFYLCAWATLYQETQYFGPGTRLLVL.

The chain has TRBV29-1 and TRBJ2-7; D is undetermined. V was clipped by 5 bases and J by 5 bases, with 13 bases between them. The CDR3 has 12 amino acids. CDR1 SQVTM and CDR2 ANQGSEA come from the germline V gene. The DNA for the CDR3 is TGCAGCGTTATACCCTCAGTCCACGAGCAGTACTTC. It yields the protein CSVIPSVHEQYF.

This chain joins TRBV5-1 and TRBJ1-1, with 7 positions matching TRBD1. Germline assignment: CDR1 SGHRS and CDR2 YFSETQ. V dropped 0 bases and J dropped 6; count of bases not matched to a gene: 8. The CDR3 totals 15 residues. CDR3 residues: CASSLEGQGVAEAFF. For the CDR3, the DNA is TGCGCCAGCAGCTTGGAGGGTCAGGGGGTGGCTGAAGCTTTCTTT.

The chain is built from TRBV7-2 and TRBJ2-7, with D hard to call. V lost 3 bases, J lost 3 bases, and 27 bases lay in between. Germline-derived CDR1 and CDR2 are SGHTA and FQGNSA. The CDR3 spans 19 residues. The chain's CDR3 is CASSFPPKFSQSSGYEQYF. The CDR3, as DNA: TGTGCCAGCAGCTTTCCCCCAAAGTTCTCGCAGTCTAGTGGCTACGAGCAGTACTTC.

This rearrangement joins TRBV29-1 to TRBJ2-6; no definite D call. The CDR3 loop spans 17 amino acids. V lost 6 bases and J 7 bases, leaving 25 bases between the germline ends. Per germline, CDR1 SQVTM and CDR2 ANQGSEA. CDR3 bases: TGCAGCGTCTCAATAACCAGAGGACCGTTGGGCGCCAACGTCCTGACTTTC. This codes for CSVSITRGPLGANVLTF.

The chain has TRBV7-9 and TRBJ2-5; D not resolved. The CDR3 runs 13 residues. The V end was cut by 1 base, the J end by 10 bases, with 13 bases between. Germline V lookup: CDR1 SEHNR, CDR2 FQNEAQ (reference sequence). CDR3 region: CASSLESPSGQYF. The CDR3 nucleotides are TGTGCCAGCAGCTTAGAAAGTCCTAGTGGCCAGTACTTC.

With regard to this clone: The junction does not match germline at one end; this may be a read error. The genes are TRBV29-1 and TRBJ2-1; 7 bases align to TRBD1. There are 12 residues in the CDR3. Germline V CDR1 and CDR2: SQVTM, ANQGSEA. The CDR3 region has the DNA TGCAGCGTTGGAGACAGGGTCAATCTGCGGATCTTC. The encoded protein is CSVGDRVNLRIF.

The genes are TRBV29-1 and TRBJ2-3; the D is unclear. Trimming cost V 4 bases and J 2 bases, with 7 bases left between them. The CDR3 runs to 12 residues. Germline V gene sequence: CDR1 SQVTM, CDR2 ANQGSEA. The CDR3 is CSVGIYTDTQYF. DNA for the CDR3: TGCAGCGTTGGGATTTACACAGATACGCAGTATTTT.

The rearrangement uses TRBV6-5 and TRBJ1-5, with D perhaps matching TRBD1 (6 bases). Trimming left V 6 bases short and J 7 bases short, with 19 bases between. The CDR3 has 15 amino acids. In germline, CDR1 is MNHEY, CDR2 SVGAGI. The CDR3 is CASSVTGTPSQPQHF. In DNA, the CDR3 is TGTGCCAGCAGCGTAACAGGGACCCCTTCCCAGCCCCAGCATTTT.

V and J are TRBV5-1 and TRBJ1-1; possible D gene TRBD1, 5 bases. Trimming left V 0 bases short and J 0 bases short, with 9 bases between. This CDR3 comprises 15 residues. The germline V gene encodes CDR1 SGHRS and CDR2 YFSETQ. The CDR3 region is CASSLGVQVNTEAFF. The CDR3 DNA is TGCGCCAGCAGCTTGGGAGTACAGGTGAACACTGAAGCTTTCTTT.

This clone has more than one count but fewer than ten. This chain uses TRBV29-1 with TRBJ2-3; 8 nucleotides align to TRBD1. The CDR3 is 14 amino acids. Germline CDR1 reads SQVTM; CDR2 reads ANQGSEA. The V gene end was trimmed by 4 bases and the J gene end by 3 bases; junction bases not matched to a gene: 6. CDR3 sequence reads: CSVAGDRGTDTQYF. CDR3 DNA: TGCAGCGTTGCAGGAGACAGGGGAACAGATACGCAGTATTTT.

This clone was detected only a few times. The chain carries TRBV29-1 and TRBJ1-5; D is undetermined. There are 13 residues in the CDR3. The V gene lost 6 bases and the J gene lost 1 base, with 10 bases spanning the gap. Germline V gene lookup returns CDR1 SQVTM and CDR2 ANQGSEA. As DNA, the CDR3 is TGCAGCGTCGCCGTGGGCAGCAATCAGCCCCAGCATTTT. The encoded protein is CSVAVGSNQPQHF.

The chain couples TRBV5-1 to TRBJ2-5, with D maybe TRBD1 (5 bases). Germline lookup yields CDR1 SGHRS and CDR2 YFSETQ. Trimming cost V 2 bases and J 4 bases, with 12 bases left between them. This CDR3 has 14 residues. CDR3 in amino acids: CASSFTGDGETQYF. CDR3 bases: TGCGCCAGCAGCTTTACAGGCGATGGAGAGACCCAGTACTTC.

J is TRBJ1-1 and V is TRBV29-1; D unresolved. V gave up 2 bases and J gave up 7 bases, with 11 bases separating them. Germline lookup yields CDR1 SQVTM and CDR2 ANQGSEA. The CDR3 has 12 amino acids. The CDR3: CSVESAFREAFF. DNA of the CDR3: TGCAGCGTTGAATCGGCTTTCCGTGAAGCTTTCTTT. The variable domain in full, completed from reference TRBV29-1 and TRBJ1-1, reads SAVISQKPSRDICQRGTSLTIQCQVDSQVTMMFWYRQQPGQSLTLIATANQGSEATYESGFVIDKFPISRPNLTFSTLTVSNMSPEDSSIYLCSVESAFREAFFGQGTRLTVV.

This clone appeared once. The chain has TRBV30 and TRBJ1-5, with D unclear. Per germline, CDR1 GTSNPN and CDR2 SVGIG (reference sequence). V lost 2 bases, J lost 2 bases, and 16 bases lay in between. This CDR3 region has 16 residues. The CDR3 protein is CAWSTGVFSGNQPQHF. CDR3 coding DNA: TGTGCCTGGAGTACCGGGGTGTTCTCGGGCAATCAGCCCCAGCATTTT.

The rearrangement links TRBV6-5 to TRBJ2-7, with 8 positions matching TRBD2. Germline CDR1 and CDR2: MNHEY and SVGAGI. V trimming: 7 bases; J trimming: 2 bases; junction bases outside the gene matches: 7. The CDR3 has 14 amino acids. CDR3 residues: CASKVAGSAYEQYF. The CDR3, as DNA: TGTGCCAGCAAAGTAGCGGGATCCGCCTACGAGCAGTACTTC.